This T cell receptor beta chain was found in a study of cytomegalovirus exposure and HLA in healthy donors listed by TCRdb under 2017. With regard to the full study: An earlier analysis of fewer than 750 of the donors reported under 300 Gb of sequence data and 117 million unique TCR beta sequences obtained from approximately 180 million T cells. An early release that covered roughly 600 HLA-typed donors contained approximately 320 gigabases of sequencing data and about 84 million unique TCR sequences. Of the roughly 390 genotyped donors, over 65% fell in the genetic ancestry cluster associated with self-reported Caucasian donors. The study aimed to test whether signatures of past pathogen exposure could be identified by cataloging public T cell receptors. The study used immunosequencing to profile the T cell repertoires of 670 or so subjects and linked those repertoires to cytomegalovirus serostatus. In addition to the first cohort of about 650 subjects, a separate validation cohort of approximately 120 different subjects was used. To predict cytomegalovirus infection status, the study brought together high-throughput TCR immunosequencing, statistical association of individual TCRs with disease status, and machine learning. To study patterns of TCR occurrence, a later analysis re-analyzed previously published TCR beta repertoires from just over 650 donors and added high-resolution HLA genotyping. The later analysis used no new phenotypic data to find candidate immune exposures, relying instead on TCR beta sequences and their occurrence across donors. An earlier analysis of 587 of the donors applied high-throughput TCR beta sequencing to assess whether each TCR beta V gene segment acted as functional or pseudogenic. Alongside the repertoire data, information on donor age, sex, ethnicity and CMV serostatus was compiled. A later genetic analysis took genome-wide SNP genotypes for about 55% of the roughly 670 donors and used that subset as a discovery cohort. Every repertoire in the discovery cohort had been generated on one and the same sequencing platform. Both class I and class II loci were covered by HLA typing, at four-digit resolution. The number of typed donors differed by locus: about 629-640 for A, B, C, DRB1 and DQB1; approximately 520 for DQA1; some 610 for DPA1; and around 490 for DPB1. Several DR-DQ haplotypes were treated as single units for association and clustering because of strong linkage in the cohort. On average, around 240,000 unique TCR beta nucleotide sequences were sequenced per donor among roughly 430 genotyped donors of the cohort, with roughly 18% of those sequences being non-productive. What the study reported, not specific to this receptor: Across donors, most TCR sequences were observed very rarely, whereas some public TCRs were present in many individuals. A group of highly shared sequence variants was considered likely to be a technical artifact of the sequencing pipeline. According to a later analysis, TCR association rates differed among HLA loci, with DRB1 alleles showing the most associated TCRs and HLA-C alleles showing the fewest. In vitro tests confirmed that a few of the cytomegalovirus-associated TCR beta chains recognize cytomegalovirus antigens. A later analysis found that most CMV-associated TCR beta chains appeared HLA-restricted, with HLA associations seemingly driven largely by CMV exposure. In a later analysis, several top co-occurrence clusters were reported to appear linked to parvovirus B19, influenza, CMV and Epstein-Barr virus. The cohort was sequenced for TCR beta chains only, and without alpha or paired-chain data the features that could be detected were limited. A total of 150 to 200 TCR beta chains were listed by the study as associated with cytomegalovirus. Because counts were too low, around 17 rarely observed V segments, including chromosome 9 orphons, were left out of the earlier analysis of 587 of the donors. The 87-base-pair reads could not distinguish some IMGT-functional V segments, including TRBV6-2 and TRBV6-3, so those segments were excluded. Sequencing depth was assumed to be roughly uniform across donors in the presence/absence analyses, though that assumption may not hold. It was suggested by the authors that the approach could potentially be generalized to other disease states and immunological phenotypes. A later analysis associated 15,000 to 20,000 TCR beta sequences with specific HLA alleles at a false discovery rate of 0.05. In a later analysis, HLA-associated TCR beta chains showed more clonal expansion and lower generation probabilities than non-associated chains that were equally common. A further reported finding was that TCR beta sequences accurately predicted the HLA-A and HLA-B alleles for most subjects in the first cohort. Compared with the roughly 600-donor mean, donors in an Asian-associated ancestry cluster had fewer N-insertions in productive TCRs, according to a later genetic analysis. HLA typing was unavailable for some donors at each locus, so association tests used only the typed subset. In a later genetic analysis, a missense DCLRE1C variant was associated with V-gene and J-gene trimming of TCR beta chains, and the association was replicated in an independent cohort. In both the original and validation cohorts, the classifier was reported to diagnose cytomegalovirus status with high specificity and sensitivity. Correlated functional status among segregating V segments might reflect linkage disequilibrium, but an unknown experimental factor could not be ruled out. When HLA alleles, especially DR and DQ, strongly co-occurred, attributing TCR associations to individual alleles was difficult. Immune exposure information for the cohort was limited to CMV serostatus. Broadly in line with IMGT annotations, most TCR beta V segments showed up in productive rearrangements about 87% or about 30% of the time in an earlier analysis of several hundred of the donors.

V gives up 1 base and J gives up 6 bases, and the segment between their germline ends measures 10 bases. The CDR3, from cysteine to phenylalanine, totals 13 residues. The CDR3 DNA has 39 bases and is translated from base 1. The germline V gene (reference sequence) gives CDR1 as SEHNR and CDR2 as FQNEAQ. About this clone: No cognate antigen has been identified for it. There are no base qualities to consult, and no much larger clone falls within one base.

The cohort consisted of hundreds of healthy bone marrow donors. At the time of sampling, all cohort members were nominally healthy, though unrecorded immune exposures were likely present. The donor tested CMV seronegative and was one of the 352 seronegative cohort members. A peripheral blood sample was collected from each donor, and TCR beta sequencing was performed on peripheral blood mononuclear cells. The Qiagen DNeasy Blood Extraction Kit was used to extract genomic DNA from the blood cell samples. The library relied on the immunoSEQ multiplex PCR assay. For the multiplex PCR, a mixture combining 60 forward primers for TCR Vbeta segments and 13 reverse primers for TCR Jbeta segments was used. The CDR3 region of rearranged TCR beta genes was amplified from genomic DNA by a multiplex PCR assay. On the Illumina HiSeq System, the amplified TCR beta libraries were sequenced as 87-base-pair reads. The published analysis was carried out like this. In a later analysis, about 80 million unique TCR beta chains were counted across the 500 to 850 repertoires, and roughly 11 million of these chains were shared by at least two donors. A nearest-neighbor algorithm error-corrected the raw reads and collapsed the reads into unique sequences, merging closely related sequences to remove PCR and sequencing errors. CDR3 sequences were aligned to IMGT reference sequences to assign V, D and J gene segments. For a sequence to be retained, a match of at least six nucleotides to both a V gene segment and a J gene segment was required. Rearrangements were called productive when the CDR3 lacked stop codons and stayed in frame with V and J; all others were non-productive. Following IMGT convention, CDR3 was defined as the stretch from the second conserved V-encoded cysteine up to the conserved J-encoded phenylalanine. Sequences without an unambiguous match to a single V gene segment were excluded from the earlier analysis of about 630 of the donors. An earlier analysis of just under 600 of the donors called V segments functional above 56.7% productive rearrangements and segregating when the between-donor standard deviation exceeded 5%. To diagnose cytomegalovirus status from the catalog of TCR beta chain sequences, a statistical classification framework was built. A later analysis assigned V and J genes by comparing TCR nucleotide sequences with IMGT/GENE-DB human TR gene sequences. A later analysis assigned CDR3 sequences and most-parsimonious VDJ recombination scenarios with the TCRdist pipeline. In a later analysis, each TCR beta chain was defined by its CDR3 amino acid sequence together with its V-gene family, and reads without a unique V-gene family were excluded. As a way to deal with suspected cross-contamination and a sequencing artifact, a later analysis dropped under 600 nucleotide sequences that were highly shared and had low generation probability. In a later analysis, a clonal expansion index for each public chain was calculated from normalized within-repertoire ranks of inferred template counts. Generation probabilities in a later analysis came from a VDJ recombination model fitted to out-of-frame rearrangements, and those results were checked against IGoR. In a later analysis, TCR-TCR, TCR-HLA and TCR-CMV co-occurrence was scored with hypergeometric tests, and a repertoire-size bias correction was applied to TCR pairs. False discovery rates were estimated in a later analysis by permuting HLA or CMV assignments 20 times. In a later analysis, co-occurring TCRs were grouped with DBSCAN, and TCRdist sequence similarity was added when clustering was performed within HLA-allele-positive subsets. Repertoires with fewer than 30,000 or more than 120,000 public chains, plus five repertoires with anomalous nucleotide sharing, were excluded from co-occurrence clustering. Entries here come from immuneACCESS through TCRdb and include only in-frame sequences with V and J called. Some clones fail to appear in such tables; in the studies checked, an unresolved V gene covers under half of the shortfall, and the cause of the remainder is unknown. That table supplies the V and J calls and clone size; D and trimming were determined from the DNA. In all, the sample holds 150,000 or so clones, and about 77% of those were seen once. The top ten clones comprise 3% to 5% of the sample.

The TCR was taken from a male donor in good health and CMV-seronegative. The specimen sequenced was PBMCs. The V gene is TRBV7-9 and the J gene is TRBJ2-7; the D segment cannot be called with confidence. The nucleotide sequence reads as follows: TGTGCCAGCAGCTTAGGACCGTCGGGCGAGCAGTACTTC. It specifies CASSLGPSGEQYF.